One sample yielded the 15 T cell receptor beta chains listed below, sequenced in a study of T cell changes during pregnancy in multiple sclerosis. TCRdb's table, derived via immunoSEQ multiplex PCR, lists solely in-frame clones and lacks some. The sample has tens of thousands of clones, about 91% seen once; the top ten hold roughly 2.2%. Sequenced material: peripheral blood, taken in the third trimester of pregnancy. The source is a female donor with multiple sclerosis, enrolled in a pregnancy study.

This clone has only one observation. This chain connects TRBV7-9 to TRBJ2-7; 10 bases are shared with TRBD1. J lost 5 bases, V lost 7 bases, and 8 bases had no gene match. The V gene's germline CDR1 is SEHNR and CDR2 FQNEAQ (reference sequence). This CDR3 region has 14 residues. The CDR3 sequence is CASISGQGYNEQYF. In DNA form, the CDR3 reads TGTGCCAGCATTTCGGGACAGGGGTACAACGAGCAGTACTTC.

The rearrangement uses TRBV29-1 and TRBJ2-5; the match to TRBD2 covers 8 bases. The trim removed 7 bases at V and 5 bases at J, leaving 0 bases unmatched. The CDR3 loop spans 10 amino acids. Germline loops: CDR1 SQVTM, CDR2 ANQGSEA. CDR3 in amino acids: CSAGGETQYF. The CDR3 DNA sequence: TGCAGCGCGGGGGGGGAGACCCAGTACTTC.

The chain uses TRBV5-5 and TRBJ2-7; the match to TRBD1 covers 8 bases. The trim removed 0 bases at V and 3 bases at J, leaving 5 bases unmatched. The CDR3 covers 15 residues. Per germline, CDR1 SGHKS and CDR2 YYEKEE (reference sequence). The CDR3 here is CASSLAGQGIYEQYF. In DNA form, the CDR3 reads TGTGCCAGCAGCTTGGCAGGACAGGGAATCTACGAGCAGTACTTC.

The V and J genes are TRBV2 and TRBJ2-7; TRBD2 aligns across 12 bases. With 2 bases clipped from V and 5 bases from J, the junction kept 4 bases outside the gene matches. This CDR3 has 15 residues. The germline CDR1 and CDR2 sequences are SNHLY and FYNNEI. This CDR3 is CASSEQLAGGHEQYF. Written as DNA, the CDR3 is TGTGCCAGCAGTGAACAACTAGCGGGAGGCCACGAGCAGTACTTC.

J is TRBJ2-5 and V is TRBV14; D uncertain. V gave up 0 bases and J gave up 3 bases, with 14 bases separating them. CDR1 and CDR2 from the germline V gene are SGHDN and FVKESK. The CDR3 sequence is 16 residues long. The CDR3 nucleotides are TGTGCCAGCAGCCAAGATGGAGTTCGTGGAGAAGAGACCCAGTACTTC. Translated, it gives CASSQDGVRGEETQYF.

The CDR3: CASRKLQGSYEQYF. The CDR3 nucleotides read TGTGCCAGCAGAAAGCTACAGGGTTCCTACGAGCAGTACTTC. The chain joins TRBV6-6 to TRBJ2-7, with D possibly TRBD1 on 6 matching bases. The germline V gene has CDR1 MNHNY and CDR2 SVGAGI (reference sequence). Trimming pared 6 bases from V and 1 base from J, leaving 13 bases between. The length of the CDR3 is 14 residues.

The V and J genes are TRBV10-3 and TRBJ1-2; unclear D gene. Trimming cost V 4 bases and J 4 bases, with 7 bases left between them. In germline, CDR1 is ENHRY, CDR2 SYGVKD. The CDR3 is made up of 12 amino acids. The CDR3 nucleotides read TGTGCCATCAGTGGAGGGTCCTATGGCTACACCTTC. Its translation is CAISGGSYGYTF.

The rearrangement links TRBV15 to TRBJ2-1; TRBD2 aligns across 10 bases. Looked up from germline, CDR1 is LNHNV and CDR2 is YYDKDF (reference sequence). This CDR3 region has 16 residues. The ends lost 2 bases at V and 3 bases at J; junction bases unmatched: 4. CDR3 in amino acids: CATSRQGTSVYNEQFF. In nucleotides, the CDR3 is TGTGCCACCAGCAGACAAGGGACTAGCGTCTACAATGAGCAGTTCTTC.

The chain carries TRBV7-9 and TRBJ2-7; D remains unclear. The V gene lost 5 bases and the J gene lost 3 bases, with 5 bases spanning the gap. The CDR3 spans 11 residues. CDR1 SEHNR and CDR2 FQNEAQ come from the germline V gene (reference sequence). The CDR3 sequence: CASSLLYEQYF. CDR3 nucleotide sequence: TGTGCCAGCAGCCTTCTCTACGAGCAGTACTTC.

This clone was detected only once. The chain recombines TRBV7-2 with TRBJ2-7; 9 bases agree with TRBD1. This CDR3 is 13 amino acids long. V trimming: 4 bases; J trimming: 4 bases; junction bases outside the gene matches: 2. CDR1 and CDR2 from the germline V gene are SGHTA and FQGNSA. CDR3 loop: CASSSDRGYEQYF. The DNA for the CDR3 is TGTGCCAGCAGCTCGGACAGGGGTTACGAGCAGTACTTC.

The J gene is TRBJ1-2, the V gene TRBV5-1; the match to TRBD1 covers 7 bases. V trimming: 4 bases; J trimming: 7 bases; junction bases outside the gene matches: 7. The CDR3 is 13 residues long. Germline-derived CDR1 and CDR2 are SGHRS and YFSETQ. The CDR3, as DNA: TGCGCCAGCAGCCTGGGGACAGTTTCTGGCTACACCTTC. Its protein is CASSLGTVSGYTF.

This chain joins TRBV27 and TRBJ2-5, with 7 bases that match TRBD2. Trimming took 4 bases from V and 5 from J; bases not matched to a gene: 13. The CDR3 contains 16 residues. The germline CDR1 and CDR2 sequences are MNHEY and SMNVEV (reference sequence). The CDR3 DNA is TGTGCCAGCAGTTCAATAGCGGGTAGCCGGGTGGAGACCCAGTACTTC. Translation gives CASSSIAGSRVETQYF.

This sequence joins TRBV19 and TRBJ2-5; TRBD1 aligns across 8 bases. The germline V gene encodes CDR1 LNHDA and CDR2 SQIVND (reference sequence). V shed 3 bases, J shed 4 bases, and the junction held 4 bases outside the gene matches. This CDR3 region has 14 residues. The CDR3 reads CASSIGQGRETQYF. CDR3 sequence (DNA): TGTGCCAGTAGTATTGGACAGGGACGAGAGACCCAGTACTTC.

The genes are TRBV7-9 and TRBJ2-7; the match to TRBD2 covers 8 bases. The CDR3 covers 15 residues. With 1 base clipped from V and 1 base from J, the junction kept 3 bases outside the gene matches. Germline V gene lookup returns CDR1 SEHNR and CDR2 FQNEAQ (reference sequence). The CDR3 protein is CASSLGPGGSYEQYF. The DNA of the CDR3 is TGTGCCAGCAGCTTAGGCCCGGGAGGGTCCTACGAGCAGTACTTC.

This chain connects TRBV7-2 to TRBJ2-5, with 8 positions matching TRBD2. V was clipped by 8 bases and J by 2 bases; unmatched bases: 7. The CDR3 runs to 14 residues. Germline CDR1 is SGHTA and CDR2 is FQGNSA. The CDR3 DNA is TGTGCCAGCCTTCCGGGGGGGCGACAAGAGACCCAGTACTTC. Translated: CASLPGGRQETQYF.